These 14 T cell receptor beta chains originate from one sample sequenced in a study of blood T cell repertoires in COVID-19. TCRdb's copy holds only in-frame clones and misses some; the assay was immunoSEQ multiplex PCR. The table includes about 250,000 clones, over 70% detected once. Sequenced sample: peripheral blood. These receptors were collected from a woman older than 75 with acute or convalescent COVID-19.

The chain uses TRBV14 and TRBJ2-2, with 14 nucleotides matching TRBD2. The junction had 3 bases not matched to a gene; V was cut back by 4 bases and J by 5 bases. Germline V gene sequence: CDR1 SGHDN, CDR2 FVKESK. The CDR3 is 16 amino acids. The CDR3 coding sequence is TGTGCCAGCAGCCTGAGGACTAGCGGGGGGACCGGGGAGCTGTTTTTT. Translation gives CASSLRTSGGTGELFF.

This chain connects TRBV18 to TRBJ2-2, with TRBD2 identical over 7 bases. V lost 6 bases, J lost 4 bases, and 14 bases stayed unmatched. Germline CDR1 reads KGHSH; CDR2 reads LQKENI. There are 17 residues in the CDR3. DNA of the CDR3: TGTGCCAGCTCCACAGTCTTAGGCGGGAGTTTCACCGGGGAGCTGTTTTTT. Its translation: CASSTVLGGSFTGELFF.

The chain uses TRBV7-9 and TRBJ2-7; D is undetermined. This CDR3 is 14 amino acids long. V lost 1 base and J lost 5, with 12 bases in between. CDR1 SEHNR and CDR2 FQNEAQ come from the germline V gene (reference sequence). The CDR3 reads CASSLGSGVNEQYF. CDR3 nucleotide sequence: TGTGCCAGCAGCTTAGGTTCCGGTGTTAACGAGCAGTACTTC.

The chain combines TRBV6-2 or TRBV6-3 with TRBJ2-5; D possibly corresponds to TRBD2 (7 bases). The germline V gene has CDR1 MNHEY and CDR2 SVGEGT. The ends were cut back, 2 bases at V and 3 bases at J, with 16 bases in the middle. The CDR3 consists of 16 residues. The CDR3 nucleotides are TGTGCCAGCAGTTACGGGGGGGCCCTCTCTGAAGAGACCCAGTACTTC. Translating it yields CASSYGGALSEETQYF.

The rearrangement links TRBV6-5 to TRBJ1-2, with D maybe TRBD1 (5 bases). The CDR3 is 13 residues long. Germline V gene lookup returns CDR1 MNHEY and CDR2 SVGAGI. V was trimmed by 8 bases and J by 6 bases, leaving 16 bases between them. The CDR3 DNA reads TGTGCCAGCTCCCCCGGCAGGGCTCATGGCTACACCTTC. The encoded protein is CASSPGRAHGYTF.

This CDR3 is CASSLEGGWGVGYTF. CDR3 sequence (DNA): TGTGCCAGCAGCTTAGAGGGGGGGTGGGGGGTTGGCTACACCTTC. The chain uses TRBV7-2 and TRBJ1-2; D is perhaps TRBD1 (6 bases). With 1 base removed from V and 7 bases from J, the gap between germline ends came to 16 bases. Germline values: CDR1 SGHTA, CDR2 FQGNSA. The CDR3 is made up of 15 amino acids.

The rearrangement links TRBV5-1 to TRBJ1-1; the D is unclear. The CDR3 has 14 residues. V was trimmed by 0 bases and J by 7 bases, leaving 13 bases between them. Per the germline V gene, CDR1 is SGHRS and CDR2 is YFSETQ. CDR3: CASSLEGGRSEAFF. The CDR3 nucleotides are TGCGCCAGCAGCTTGGAGGGAGGGCGTAGTGAAGCTTTCTTT.

The CDR3 here is CASSPSDRGYEQYF. CDR3 in DNA: TGCGCCAGCAGCCCGTCTGACAGGGGCTACGAGCAGTACTTC. The chain employs TRBV4-3 and TRBJ2-7, with 8 bases matching TRBD1. The germline CDR1 and CDR2 sequences are LGHNA and YSLEER. V dropped 4 bases and J dropped 3; count of bases not matched to a gene: 5. The CDR3 has 14 amino acids.

V and J are TRBV30 and TRBJ1-6, with no clear D. Germline loops: CDR1 GTSNPN, CDR2 SVGIG (reference sequence). With 3 bases removed from V and 7 bases from J, the gap between germline ends came to 7 bases. This CDR3 has 12 amino acids. The CDR3 loop reads CAWSLPNSPLHF. The CDR3 DNA reads as TGTGCCTGGAGCCTACCCAATTCACCCCTCCACTTT.

The V and J genes are TRBV5-4 and TRBJ1-2; D is undetermined. Germline V lookup: CDR1 SGHNT, CDR2 YYREEE (reference sequence). The CDR3 totals 18 residues. Trimming shortened V by 2 bases and J by 0 bases, and 20 bases separated the two germline ends. The CDR3 DNA is TGTGCCAGCAGCTTTGGGCAGAAGACGCAGTTAGCTAACTATGGCTACACCTTC. It translates to CASSFGQKTQLANYGYTF.

This clone came up a few times. The same CDR3 also results from other DNA sequences found in this sample. The chain recombines TRBV28 with TRBJ1-1; the D is unclear. The V end lost 6 bases, the J end lost 0 bases, and 14 bases lay between the germline ends. In germline, CDR1 is MDHEN, CDR2 SYDVKM. The CDR3 is made up of 15 amino acids. The CDR3 DNA reads as TGTGCCAGCAGCCTTTCAGCGCGGGTGAACACTGAAGCTTTCTTT. Protein sequence: CASSLSARVNTEAFF.

The chain is built from TRBV28 and TRBJ2-4, with 7 positions matching TRBD1. The CDR3 extends over 17 amino acids. The germline V gene has CDR1 MDHEN and CDR2 SYDVKM. V shed 5 bases, J shed 1 base, and the junction held 11 bases outside the gene matches. CDR3 in amino acids: CASSDDRATGAKNIQYF. CDR3 nucleotide sequence: TGTGCCAGCAGTGACGACAGGGCGACCGGGGCCAAAAACATTCAGTACTTC.

The CDR3 loop reads CASSQDESPLHF. The CDR3 nucleotides are TGTGCCAGCAGCCAAGATGAGTCACCCCTCCACTTT. The rearrangement links TRBV3-1 (or the pseudogene TRBV3-2) to TRBJ1-6; D is undetermined. This CDR3 has 12 residues. Deletions cut 0 bases from V and 10 bases from J, with 4 bases between. Germline assignment: CDR1 LGHDT and CDR2 YNNKEL (reference sequence).

This clone was observed once. V and J are TRBV2 and TRBJ1-5; TRBD1 might be the D (5 bases). V was shortened by 7 bases and J by 0 bases, with 13 bases between the two germline ends. This CDR3 has 15 amino acids. The germline gives CDR1 SNHLY, CDR2 FYNNEI. The CDR3 nucleotides are TGTGCCAGCAAAAGGGAGGGGATTAGCAATCAGCCCCAGCATTTT. This sequence encodes CASKREGISNQPQHF.